Listed below are T cell receptor beta chains from one sample, sequenced in a study of T cell repertoires in cytomegalovirus infection. TCRdb passed the reads through MiXCR, listing each CDR3 protein once. Of around 500,000 distinct CDR3 sequences listed, under 55% were seen once; the top ten hold around two fifths. No antigen has been identified for these receptors. The specimen was cultured PBMCs, collected from culture after CMV antigen stimulation. These receptors all come from a human donor in good health (CMV status not recorded). Some clones in this sample may be carry-over from other donors' samples. The CDR3 runs from the conserved cysteine through the conserved F or W. D genes are given only for firm matches. Expanded clones are given a class, and other clones once, few, many or no size at all.

d_call: .; clone_size: once; v_call: TRBV20-1; j_call: TRBJ1-1; cdr3_nt: TGCAGTGCCAGGGGAGTGGCAGACTATGAAGCTTTCTTT; cdr3_aa: CSARGVADYEAFF
d_call: .; clone_size: .; v_call: TRBV6-6; j_call: TRBJ2-7; cdr3_nt: TGTGCCAGCAGGGCCCAACGGGACCATACAACCTACGAGCAGTACTTC; cdr3_aa: CASRAQRDHTTYEQYF
d_call: TRBD1; clone_size: few; v_call: TRBV7-8; j_call: TRBJ2-1; cdr3_nt: TGTGCCAGCAGCTCGATCCGACAGGGCCCAAAGTATGAGCAGTTCTTC; cdr3_aa: CASSSIRQGPKYEQFF
d_call: TRBD1; clone_size: few; v_call: TRBV7-9; j_call: TRBJ1-4; cdr3_nt: TGTGCCAGCAGCTTAAGCCTCCTTACAGGGGCGCCGGGGGAAAAACTGTTTTTT; cdr3_aa: CASSLSLLTGAPGEKLFF
d_call: .; clone_size: .; v_call: TRBV11-2; j_call: TRBJ1-4; cdr3_nt: TGTGCCAGCAGCTTACTCGCGCAGTCTAATGAAAAACTGTTTTTT; cdr3_aa: CASSLLAQSNEKLFF
d_call: .; clone_size: .; v_call: TRBV7-6; j_call: TRBJ1-4; cdr3_nt: TGTGCCAGCAGCCCCGCCGGCGGGGGAAAACTGTTTTTT; cdr3_aa: CASSPAGGGKLFF
d_call: .; clone_size: few; v_call: TRBV6-6; j_call: TRBJ2-5; cdr3_nt: TGTGCCAGCAACCCGGCGGGTCCCTACCAAGAGACCCAGTACTTC; cdr3_aa: CASNPAGPYQETQYF
d_call: .; clone_size: .; v_call: TRBV7-2; j_call: TRBJ2-7; cdr3_nt: TGTGCCAGCAGCTTAATGAACTTATTCTCCGAGCAGTACTTC; cdr3_aa: CASSLMNLFSEQYF
d_call: .; clone_size: once; v_call: TRBV5-4; j_call: TRBJ2-1; cdr3_nt: TGTGCCAGCAGCTTGTTTTTCGGTGGTGAGCAGTTCTTC; cdr3_aa: CASSLFFGGEQFF
d_call: TRBD1; clone_size: .; v_call: TRBV11-2; j_call: TRBJ1-6; cdr3_nt: TGTGCCAGCAGCCTACAGGGGAGCTCCTATAATTCACCCCTCCACTTT; cdr3_aa: CASSLQGSSYNSPLHF
d_call: .; clone_size: .; v_call: TRBV19; j_call: TRBJ2-2; cdr3_nt: TGTGCCAGTATCTCTAGACGAACCGGGGAGCTGTTTTTT; cdr3_aa: CASISRRTGELFF
d_call: .; clone_size: many; v_call: TRBV7-2; j_call: TRBJ2-5; cdr3_nt: TGTGCCAGCAGCCCTATGTGGAGGGGCAGGGACCAAGAGACCCAGTACTTC; cdr3_aa: CASSPMWRGRDQETQYF
d_call: .; clone_size: .; v_call: TRBV5-1; j_call: TRBJ2-7; cdr3_nt: TGCGCCAGCCCGATCCATCCCGAGCAGTACTTC; cdr3_aa: CASPIHPEQYF